This T cell receptor (beta chain) appears in the sequencing data of a study of T cells in Graves' hyperthyroidism and ophthalmopathy. It was RNA transcripts that yielded the amplified TCR beta CDR3 regions. HTBI primers were employed in a first-round RT-PCR of the TCR CDR3. TCRdb redid the calling of the multiplex PCR reads with MiXCR, one entry per CDR3 protein. The table shows 500,000 to 600,000 distinct CDR3 sequences, with about half occurring only once. Clinical symptoms, serum thyroxine and TRAb, thyroid ultrasound and orbital computed tomography were used for the diagnoses. This clonotype was seen repeatedly, ten times or more. This CDR3 has 16 amino acids. Trimming took off 11 bases at V and 8 bases at J, with 30 bases between the two ends. The germline gives CDR1 LNHDA, CDR2 SQIVND (reference sequence).

This sequence originates from an adult woman with Graves' disease, either hyperthyroidism or ophthalmopathy (not recorded which). The gene calls are TRBV19 and TRBJ1-2; unclear D gene. The specimen was peripheral blood or thyroid tissue (not recorded which). The CDR3 sequence: CAAKSNPGPDGRGYTF. CDR3 coding DNA: TGTGCCGCGAAGTCGAATCCGGGCCCGGACGGCAGAGGCTACACCTTC.